This entry describes one TCR beta chain. This study enrolled people aged 18 to 89 from roughly 22 US geographic areas. Participants reported their clinical history, and cohort assignment relied on those reports. This specimen belongs to a study of blood T cell repertoires in COVID-19. The overall study: Sources were T cells, B-cell-depleted T cells, or PBMCs; the material itself was cDNA or gDNA.

Sequencing was performed with immunoSEQ multiplex PCR; in TCRdb, only in-frame clones are kept and a portion is missing. The sample consists of roughly 220,000 clones, 86% of them appearing once. From germline, CDR1 is MDHEN and CDR2 SYDVKM. This CDR3 comprises 14 residues. V lost 5 bases and J 4 bases, leaving 12 bases between the germline ends. Sequencing used PBMCs or T cells enriched from blood (not recorded which). This sequence was found in a woman between 40 and 55 years old with acute COVID-19. This chain uses TRBV28 with TRBJ1-5; D is ambiguous. The CDR3: CASSPPGRNQPQHF. The CDR3 DNA reads TGTGCCAGCAGTCCCCCCGGCAGGAATCAGCCCCAGCATTTT.